This TCR beta chain originates from a study of vaccination and CD4 T cells after COVID-19. For the study at large: Each of the control cultures got a CEFX pool, an HIV-1 Nef pool, or no peptide. Whole-study findings and limits: Spike mono-reactivity was found in 304 of 307 vaccine-specific clones from convalescent patients.

As to this clonotype: As yet, its antigen is unknown.

The sample's treatment: approximately 10-day PBMC culture with coronavirus spike peptide pools or control peptides (ViraFEST assay). Prior to the COVID-19 pandemic (2011-2018), the unexposed donor's CD4+ T cells were collected. Researchers reported culturing approximately 1.8 million PBMCs per well with 8 to 10 IU/ml IL-2 and roughly 9.1 ug/ml peptide pools. Half of the medium was exchanged for fresh IL-2 medium, first on day 3 and then on day 7. V gave up 4 bases and J gave up 1 base; unmatched junction bases: 3. This CDR3 has 15 residues. Germline CDR1 LNHDA, CDR2 SQIVND (reference sequence). Sequencing of DNA taken from cultured CD4+ T cells relied on the Oncomine TCR Beta short-read assay. Cultured CD4+ T cells yielded the extracted genomic DNA. Each CDR3 protein is one row after TCRdb ran MiXCR on the PCR reads. The repertoire consists of some 10,000 distinct CDR3 sequences, with approximately 29% occurring once and the leading ten covering approximately 15%.

Sequenced: CD4+ T cells from blood, cultured in vitro. The chain employs TRBV19 and TRBJ1-1; 10 nucleotides align to TRBD1. This TCR derives from a human donor in good health. The CDR3 protein is CASSTGQGPNTEAFF. The CDR3 DNA follows: TGTGCCAGTAGTACGGGACAGGGGCCGAACACTGAAGCTTTCTTT.